The 18 T cell receptor beta chains presented below share a single source sample, sequenced in a study of OX40 agonist ivuxolimab in advanced cancers. The method was immunoSEQ multiplex PCR; TCRdb's version includes in-frame clones alone and lacks a portion of them. The data show over 25,000 clones, roughly 76% seen once. Material: CD4+ or CD8+ T cells sorted from blood, obtained in a trial of the OX40 agonist ivuxolimab. These receptors all come from an adult with an advanced solid tumor such as melanoma, head and neck, liver or kidney cancer.

The J gene is TRBJ1-4, the V gene TRBV27, with 7 bases that match TRBD1. The CDR3 runs 16 residues. V shed 3 bases, J shed 0 bases, and the junction held 4 bases outside the gene matches. Germline V gene sequence: CDR1 MNHEY, CDR2 SMNVEV (reference sequence). In DNA, the CDR3 is TGTGCCAGCAGTTTGTGGCAGGGGGCAACTAATGAAAAACTGTTTTTT. It codes for CASSLWQGATNEKLFF.

This clone showed up just once. CDR3 sequence: CASSSTGGYNEQFF. In DNA form, the CDR3 reads TGTGCCAGCAGCTCAACGGGGGGATACAATGAGCAGTTCTTC. The J gene is TRBJ2-1, the V gene TRBV7-2; 7 bases are shared with TRBD2. Losses at the gene ends were 4 bases for V and 4 bases for J; bases not matched to a gene: 4. The CDR3 spans 14 residues. The germline V gene encodes CDR1 SGHTA and CDR2 FQGNSA.

By proportion, this clone is medium-sized (0.01 to 0.1%). V is TRBV19 and J is TRBJ2-3; 8 bases match TRBD2. V shed 3 bases and J 4 bases; nucleotides not matched to a gene: 6. The CDR3 is 15 amino acids. Germline V gene sequence: CDR1 LNHDA, CDR2 SQIVND (reference sequence). CDR3 coding DNA: TGTGCCAGTAGTATTACTAGCGGTCCCCCAGATACGCAGTATTTT. Translated: CASSITSGPPDTQYF.

This sequence joins TRBV6-5 and TRBJ2-7; 9 bases agree with TRBD2. V gave up 2 bases and J gave up 3 bases; unmatched junction bases: 2. CDR1 and CDR2 (germline): MNHEY, SVGAGI. The CDR3 runs 14 residues. CDR3 coding DNA: TGTGCCAGCAGTTACGCTAGCGGGGACTACGAGCAGTACTTC. Its translation: CASSYASGDYEQYF.

V gene TRBV9 combines with J gene TRBJ2-7; D unclear. Germline V lookup: CDR1 SGDLS, CDR2 YYNGEE. This CDR3 has 18 residues. V lost 0 bases, J lost 3 bases, and 22 bases lay in between. The CDR3 loop is CASSVATVGTGSDYEQYF. The DNA for the CDR3 is TGTGCCAGCAGCGTAGCTACGGTGGGCACGGGTTCCGACTACGAGCAGTACTTC.

This clone was observed a few times. This rearrangement joins TRBV6-5 to TRBJ1-5; D remains ambiguous. CDR1 and CDR2 (germline): MNHEY, SVGAGI. Trimming took 2 bases from V and 0 from J, leaving 2 bases between them. The CDR3 is 13 amino acids. The chain's CDR3 is CASSYGSNQPQHF. CDR3 in DNA: TGTGCCAGCAGTTACGGTAGCAATCAGCCCCAGCATTTT.

The CDR3 is CASSQVDVAEQYF. CDR3 DNA: TGCGCCAGCAGCCAGGTGGACGTAGCCGAGCAGTACTTC. The chain carries TRBV4-1 and TRBJ2-7; D call uncertain. Trimming pared 3 bases from V and 6 bases from J, leaving 12 bases between. This CDR3 spans 13 amino acids. The V gene's germline CDR1 is MGHRA and CDR2 YSYEKL.

CDR3 loop: CASSIVYSDSYEQYF. CDR3 nucleotides: TGTGCCAGTAGTATAGTCTATTCGGATTCCTACGAGCAGTACTTC. The chain is built from TRBV19 and TRBJ2-7; D not resolved. This CDR3 comprises 15 residues. Between the trimmed V and J ends, which lost 1 base and 1 base, there was a span of 11 bases. CDR1 is LNHDA and CDR2 is SQIVND in the germline V gene (reference sequence).

V gene TRBV6-5 combines with J gene TRBJ1-3; D perhaps matches TRBD1 (5 bases). The CDR3 contains 16 residues. With 2 bases removed from V and 0 bases from J, the gap between germline ends came to 11 bases. CDR1 and CDR2 from the germline V gene are MNHEY and SVGAGI. The CDR3 nucleotides read TGTGCCAGCAGTTACCTACAGGTCCCCTCTGGAAACACCATATATTTT. This gives the protein CASSYLQVPSGNTIYF.

V is TRBV29-1 and J is TRBJ1-1; 7 nucleotides align to TRBD1. This CDR3 region has 12 residues. The germline V gene encodes CDR1 SQVTM and CDR2 ANQGSEA. J gave up 5 bases and V 5 bases, and 5 bases lay outside the gene matches. The CDR3 sequence: CSVSTGATEAFF. The CDR3 DNA follows: TGCAGCGTTTCTACAGGGGCGACTGAAGCTTTCTTT.

This chain uses TRBV15 with TRBJ2-1; possibly TRBD1 for D (6 bases). Germline CDR1 is LNHNV and CDR2 is YYDKDF (reference sequence). The CDR3 loop spans 15 amino acids. The ends were cut back, 3 bases at V and 8 bases at J, with 17 bases in the middle. CDR3 sequence (DNA): TGTGCCACCAGCAGGGTCAGGGGATACTTTGATGAGCAGTTCTTC. It codes for CATSRVRGYFDEQFF.

The chain links TRBV7-9 to TRBJ2-5; D gene uncertain. The V and J ends lost 0 bases and 3 bases respectively, with 2 bases between them. This CDR3 comprises 12 residues. CDR1 and CDR2 from the germline V gene are SEHNR and FQNEAQ (reference sequence). The CDR3 sequence is CASSLAKETQYF. CDR3 DNA: TGTGCCAGCAGCTTAGCTAAAGAGACCCAGTACTTC.

The chain combines TRBV29-1 with TRBJ2-7; 10 bases are shared with TRBD1. Germline V gene lookup returns CDR1 SQVTM and CDR2 ANQGSEA. This CDR3 has 16 amino acids. J was trimmed by 1 base and V by 4 bases; bases with no gene match: 10. DNA of the CDR3: TGCAGCGTTGCCGGCCGACAGGGGGCAAGGTCCTACGAGCAGTACTTC. It codes for CSVAGRQGARSYEQYF.

This clone came up a few times. V and J are TRBV4-1 and TRBJ2-3, with TRBD2 matching over 7 bases. Germline V gives CDR1 MGHRA, CDR2 YSYEKL. This CDR3 has 17 amino acids. V shed 0 bases and J 2 bases; nucleotides not matched to a gene: 8. CDR3 region: CASSQDSGGGTTDTQYF. The CDR3 DNA sequence: TGCGCCAGCAGCCAAGATTCTGGGGGGGGGACCACAGATACGCAGTATTTT.

This clone is medium-sized in the sample. The V call is TRBV9, the J call TRBJ2-5; a weak D match, TRBD2 (6 bases). CDR3 length equals 15 residues. Germline-derived CDR1 and CDR2 are SGDLS and YYNGEE. Trimming removed 3 bases at V and 4 bases at J, with 16 bases between. CDR3 amino acids: CASSGRGTLGETQYF. The CDR3 DNA sequence: TGTGCCAGCAGCGGCCGAGGGACTCTCGGAGAGACCCAGTACTTC.

The genes are TRBV30 and TRBJ1-1, with 8 bases identical to TRBD1. Germline V CDR1 and CDR2: GTSNPN, SVGIG (reference sequence). The V segment lost 3 bases and the J segment 4 bases; nucleotides outside the gene matches: 4. This CDR3 is built from 13 residues. CDR3 sequence: CAWRITGGTEAFF. DNA of the CDR3: TGTGCCTGGAGAATTACAGGGGGCACTGAAGCTTTCTTT.

This clone appeared a single time. The rearrangement joins TRBV7-9 to TRBJ1-5; 9 nucleotides agree with TRBD1. This CDR3 has 15 amino acids. The germline gives CDR1 SEHNR, CDR2 FQNEAQ (reference sequence). Germline trimming cut 3 bases from V and 11 bases from J; bases unmatched to any gene: 11. CDR3 sequence: CASSFPRDRETAQHF. In nucleotides, the CDR3 is TGTGCCAGCAGCTTCCCCCGGGACAGGGAAACAGCCCAGCATTTT.

This sequence joins TRBV4-3 and TRBJ2-7; 9 bases map to TRBD1. The CDR3 consists of 14 residues. Germline CDR1 reads LGHNA; CDR2 reads YSLEER. V gave up 5 bases and J gave up 4 bases; unmatched junction bases: 6. The CDR3 nucleotides read TGCGCCAGCAGCATTGGACAGGGGAGGTACGAGCAGTACTTC. Translated: CASSIGQGRYEQYF.